This is a list of T cell receptor beta chains from one sample in a study of T-cell memory formation after mild COVID-19. Via MiXCR, TCRdb re-called the 5' RACE reads, giving one row per CDR3 protein. Here the sample spans about 470,000 distinct CDR3 sequences, 20% to 25% being singletons. Sample: PBMCs or a T cell subset sorted from them (not recorded which). These receptors all stem from an adult woman who had mild COVID-19 (a few samples of this study predate the infection). Cell type and time point are not known. Each CDR3 is given with its conserved first and last residue. D genes are given only for firm matches. The size field is filled for only some rows; it gives once, few, many or a size class.

TRBV5-1	TRBJ2-1	TRBD2	few	CASKERGGRKDEQFF	TGCGCCAGCAAGGAGCGGGGGGGCCGAAAAGATGAGCAGTTCTTC
TRBV6-5	TRBJ2-7	TRBD1	NA	CASRQRQGSTYEQYF	TGTGCCAGCAGACAACGACAGGGGTCAACCTACGAGCAGTACTTC
TRBV7-9	TRBJ1-1	TRBD1	NA	CASSSFGTANTEAFF	TGTGCCAGCAGCTCTTTCGGGACAGCTAACACTGAAGCTTTCTTT
TRBV4-3	TRBJ2-1	NA	few	CASSQEYVEGLPFYNEQFF	TGCGCCAGCAGCCAAGAATATGTTGAGGGACTCCCTTTTTACAATGAGCAGTTCTTC
TRBV19	TRBJ2-1	NA	NA	CASVLTGTGIDEQFF	TGTGCCAGTGTCTTAACCGGGACCGGCATCGATGAGCAGTTCTTC
TRBV4-3	TRBJ1-2	TRBD1	NA	CASSQDRDRPNYGYTF	TGCGCCAGCAGCCAAGATAGGGACAGGCCAAACTATGGCTACACCTTC
TRBV5-1	TRBJ2-1	NA	few	CASSPAGQRDEQFF	TGCGCCAGCAGCCCAGCGGGACAGAGGGATGAGCAGTTCTTC
TRBV12-3/TRBV12-4	TRBJ2-2	NA	many	CASSLGGSGELFF	TGTGCCAGCAGTTTAGGGGGATCCGGGGAGCTGTTTTTT
TRBV25-1	TRBJ2-7	NA	NA	CASSEGGQRAYEQYF	TGTGCCAGCAGTGAAGGGGGACAGCGGGCCTACGAGCAGTACTTC
TRBV27	TRBJ2-7	NA	NA	CASSLAWGHSSYEQYF	TGTGCCAGCAGTTTGGCGTGGGGGCATAGCTCCTACGAGCAGTACTTC
TRBV20-1	TRBJ2-1	NA	few	CSARDPLQGRNEQFF	TGCAGTGCTAGAGACCCACTCCAGGGGAGGAATGAGCAGTTCTTC
TRBV5-4	TRBJ1-1	NA	NA	CASSRASEGRRTEAFF	TGTGCCAGCAGCAGAGCTTCGGAGGGGCGCCGGACTGAAGCTTTCTTT
TRBV12-3/TRBV12-4	TRBJ2-1	NA	few	CASCRTLSYNEQFF	TGTGCCAGCTGCAGGACCCTCTCCTACAATGAGCAGTTCTTC
TRBV6-1	TRBJ2-7	TRBD2	few	CATWAGGYEQYF	TGTGCCACGTGGGCGGGGGGCTACGAGCAGTACTTC
TRBV7-8	TRBJ1-2	NA	NA	CASSGWSATGSNYGYTF	TGTGCCAGCAGCGGATGGTCGGCTACCGGGTCGAACTATGGCTACACCTTC
TRBV20-1	TRBJ1-5	NA	NA	CSARGGAGEQPQHF	TGCAGTGCTAGAGGGGGGGCAGGTGAACAGCCCCAGCATTTT
TRBV5-6	TRBJ2-4	TRBD1	NA	CASSNRGRSVKNIQYF	TGTGCCAGCAGCAACAGGGGGCGAAGTGTGAAAAACATTCAGTACTTC
TRBV24-1	TRBJ2-2	TRBD2	NA	CATSDLGLAGENTGELFF	TGTGCCACCAGTGATTTGGGGCTAGCGGGAGAGAACACCGGGGAGCTGTTTTTT
TRBV7-9	TRBJ2-5	NA	few	CASGLTAAGETQYF	TGTGCCAGCGGCCTCACCGCGGCGGGAGAGACCCAGTACTTC
TRBV2	TRBJ2-1	NA	NA	CASRETRSNPNEQFF	TGTGCCAGCAGGGAGACTAGGAGTAACCCGAATGAGCAGTTCTTC
TRBV5-4	TRBJ2-1	TRBD1	few	CASSSQGQGREQFF	TGTGCCAGCAGCTCCCAAGGACAGGGGAGAGAGCAGTTCTTC
TRBV19	TRBJ2-5	NA	NA	CASSRIRQDRAETQYF	TGTGCCAGTAGTCGCATACGCCAGGATAGAGCGGAGACCCAGTACTTC
TRBV12-3/TRBV12-4	TRBJ2-1	NA	few	CASSPFVRYNEQFF	TGTGCCAGCAGTCCATTCGTCAGGTACAATGAGCAGTTCTTC
TRBV12-3/TRBV12-4	TRBJ2-3	NA	NA	CASTNRGRVDTQYF	TGTGCCAGCACCAACCGGGGTAGGGTAGATACGCAGTATTTT
TRBV20-1	TRBJ2-5	TRBD2	many	CSAREGTSGLGTQYF	TGCAGTGCTAGAGAGGGGACTAGCGGCCTCGGGACCCAGTACTTC
TRBV7-8	TRBJ2-5	NA	few	CASSLAGGNQYF	TGTGCCAGCAGCTTAGCGGGCGGGAACCAGTACTTC
TRBV18	TRBJ2-5	NA	NA	CASSTGQQETQYF	TGTGCCAGCTCAACGGGGCAACAAGAGACCCAGTACTTC
TRBV20-1	TRBJ2-3	TRBD2	NA	CSARNPSGSATDTQYF	TGCAGTGCTAGAAATCCTAGCGGGAGTGCAACAGATACGCAGTATTTT
TRBV15	TRBJ1-1	NA	NA	CATSTSGTTEAFF	TGTGCCACCAGCACAAGTGGGACTACTGAAGCTTTCTTT
TRBV11-3	TRBJ2-3	NA	NA	CASSPTRTDTDTQYF	TGTGCCAGCAGCCCGACGAGGACAGACACAGATACGCAGTATTTT
TRBV29-1	TRBJ2-5	TRBD2	NA	CSAHTSGAQETQYF	TGCAGCGCCCATACTAGCGGGGCCCAAGAGACCCAGTACTTC
TRBV7-2	TRBJ2-7	TRBD2	few	CASTPGLAGPYEQYF	TGTGCCAGCACCCCGGGACTAGCGGGGCCCTACGAGCAGTACTTC
TRBV5-1	TRBJ2-3	TRBD1	NA	CASSLSGTGLTDTQYF	TGCGCCAGCAGCTTGTCCGGGACAGGGCTCACAGATACGCAGTATTTT
TRBV29-1	TRBJ2-1	NA	NA	CSVSIWGEQFF	TGCAGCGTTTCCATCTGGGGTGAGCAGTTCTTC
TRBV7-9	TRBJ1-1	TRBD1	NA	CASSLPRQGTGLTRTEAFF	TGTGCCAGCAGCTTGCCGCGACAGGGTACCGGCTTGACACGGACTGAAGCTTTCTTT
TRBV6-5	TRBJ1-1	NA	NA	CASSYSKGVTEAFF	TGTGCCAGCAGTTACTCGAAGGGGGTCACTGAAGCTTTCTTT
TRBV20-1	TRBJ1-2	NA	few	CSARVREGYGYTF	TGCAGTGCTAGGGTCAGGGAAGGGTATGGCTACACCTTC
TRBV12-2	TRBJ2-5	NA	NA	CASRFLPTQETQYF	TGTGCAAGTCGCTTTCTGCCGACCCAAGAGACCCAGTACTTC
TRBV27	TRBJ2-3	TRBD2	NA	CASSGRVVDTQYF	TGTGCCAGCTCCGGGAGGGTGGTAGATACGCAGTATTTT
TRBV5-1	TRBJ1-3	NA	NA	CASSLAGWGNTIYF	TGCGCCAGCAGCTTGGCAGGGTGGGGAAACACCATATATTTT
TRBV29-1	TRBJ1-2	NA	few	CSVEDRDEYDYTF	TGCAGCGTTGAAGACAGGGATGAGTATGACTACACCTTC